These 4 T cell receptor beta chains share one sample of origin, sequenced in a study of CD8+CD57+ T cells in acquired aplastic anemia. TCR beta VDJ combinations and CDR3 sequences were profiled from genomic DNA. TCRdb independently ran MiXCR on the reads; one entry per CDR3 protein. Of 170,000 or so distinct CDR3 sequences in the sample, nearly 65% are singletons; the top ten hold approximately 46%. Patients selected for sequencing had displayed CD8+CD57+ cell expansion by flow cytometry. Specimen: sorted CD4+, CD8+, or CD8+CD57+ T cells (not recorded which) from PBMCs. These receptors were collected from a human donor with aplastic anemia.

Notes on this clonotype: One junction end does not reproduce the germline sequence, and a read error may be involved. The rearrangement joins TRBV7-2 to TRBJ2-7; a weak D match, TRBD2 (6 bases). CDR1 and CDR2 (germline): SGHTA, FQGNSA. This CDR3 spans 12 amino acids. The DNA for the CDR3 is TGTGCCAGCAGGAGGGACTCCCACGAGCAGTACTTC. Translation: CASRRDSHEQYF.

To note about this clonotype: Since no conserved phenylalanine or tryptophan closes the CDR3, a read error is the likely cause. The chain combines TRBV2 with TRBJ1-1; D perhaps matches TRBD1 (5 bases). The CDR3 length is 16 residues. Germline CDR1 is SNHLY and CDR2 is FYNNEI. Trimming stripped 4 bases from V and 3 bases from J, with 18 bases between. The CDR3 DNA is TGTGCCAGCAGTGTGAGGGACGAAGAGTCACACACTGAAGCTTTCCTT. Translating gives CASSVRDEESHTEAFL.

The J gene is TRBJ1-2, the V gene TRBV10-3, with a possible D match to TRBD1 (6 bases). Germline assignment: CDR1 ENHRY and CDR2 SYGVKD. Trimming cost V 2 bases and J 4 bases, with 8 bases left between them. This CDR3 comprises 13 residues. The chain's CDR3 is CAISEAGAYGYTF. The CDR3 DNA reads as TGTGCCATCAGTGAGGCAGGGGCCTATGGCTACACCTTC.

The table lists this clonotype with many counts. The chain employs TRBV29-1 and TRBJ2-1, with TRBD2 identical over 8 bases. Trimming at V came to 4 bases and at J to 5 bases, leaving 4 bases not matched to a gene. CDR3 length: 13 residues. From germline, CDR1 is SQVTM and CDR2 ANQGSEA. The CDR3 coding sequence is TGCAGCGTTGCGGGGGGGGAGAACAATGAGCAGTTCTTC. Residues: CSVAGGENNEQFF.